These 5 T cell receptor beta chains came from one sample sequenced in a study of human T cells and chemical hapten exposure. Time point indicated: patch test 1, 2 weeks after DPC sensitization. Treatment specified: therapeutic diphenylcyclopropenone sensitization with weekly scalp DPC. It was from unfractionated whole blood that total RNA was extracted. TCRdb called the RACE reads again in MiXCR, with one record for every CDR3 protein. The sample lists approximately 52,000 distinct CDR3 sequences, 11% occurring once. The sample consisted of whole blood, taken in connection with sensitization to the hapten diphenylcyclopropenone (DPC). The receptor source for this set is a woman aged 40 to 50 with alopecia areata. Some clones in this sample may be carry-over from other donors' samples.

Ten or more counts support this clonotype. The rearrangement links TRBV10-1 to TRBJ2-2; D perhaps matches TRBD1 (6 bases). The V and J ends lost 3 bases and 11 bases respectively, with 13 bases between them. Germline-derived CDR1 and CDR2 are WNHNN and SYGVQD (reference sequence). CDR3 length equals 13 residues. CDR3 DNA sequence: TGCGCCAGCAGTGACCCCCCCAGGGGAGAGCTGTTTTTT. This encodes CASSDPPRGELFF.

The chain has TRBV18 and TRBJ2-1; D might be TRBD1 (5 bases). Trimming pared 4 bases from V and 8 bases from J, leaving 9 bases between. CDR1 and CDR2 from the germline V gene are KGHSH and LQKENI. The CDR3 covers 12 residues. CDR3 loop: CASSLGHYEQFF. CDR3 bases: TGTGCCAGCTCACTAGGACATTATGAGCAGTTCTTC.

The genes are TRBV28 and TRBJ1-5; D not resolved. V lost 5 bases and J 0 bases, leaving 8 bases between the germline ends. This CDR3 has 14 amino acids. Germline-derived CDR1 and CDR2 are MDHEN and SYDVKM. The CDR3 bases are TGTGCCAGCAGTCCTTCCCTTAGCAATCAGCCCCAGCATTTT. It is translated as CASSPSLSNQPQHF.

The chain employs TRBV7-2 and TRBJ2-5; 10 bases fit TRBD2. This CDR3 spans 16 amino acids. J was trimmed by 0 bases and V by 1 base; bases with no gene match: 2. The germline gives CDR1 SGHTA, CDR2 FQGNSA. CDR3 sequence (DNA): TGTGCCAGCAGCTTAGGGACTAGCGGAAACCAAGAGACCCAGTACTTC. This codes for CASSLGTSGNQETQYF.

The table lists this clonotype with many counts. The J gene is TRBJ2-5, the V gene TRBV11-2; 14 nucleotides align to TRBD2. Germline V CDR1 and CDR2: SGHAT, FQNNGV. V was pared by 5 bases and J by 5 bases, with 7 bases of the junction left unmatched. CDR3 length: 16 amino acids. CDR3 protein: CASSPTSGGAWETQYF. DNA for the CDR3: TGTGCCAGCAGCCCGACTAGCGGGGGGGCCTGGGAGACCCAGTACTTC.